Presented here are 31 T cell receptor beta chains from one specimen sequenced in a study of cytomegalovirus exposure and HLA in healthy donors. Both 60 Vbeta primers and 13 Jbeta primers went into the PCR. Only in-frame clones appear in the TCRdb table, and some are missing; sequencing was by immunoSEQ multiplex PCR. The sample contains 130,000 or so clones, more than 60% of which appear only once. Material for sequencing was PBMCs. The receptors originated from a woman aged 40 to 50 in good health and CMV-seropositive.

The CDR3 reads CASSLRDEQYF. CDR3 nucleotides: TGTGCCAGCAGCTTACGAGACGAGCAGTACTTC. This rearrangement joins TRBV7-6 to TRBJ2-7, with D unresolved. Germline V gives CDR1 SGHVS, CDR2 FNYEAQ. The CDR3 runs 11 residues. The germline V and J ends were trimmed by 2 bases and 5 bases, with 4 bases remaining between them.

This rearrangement joins TRBV5-4 to TRBJ1-2, with TRBD1 matching over 10 bases. The CDR3 covers 13 residues. The V and J ends lost 4 bases and 5 bases, in that order; junction bases with no gene match: 2. Germline CDR1 reads SGHNT; CDR2 reads YYREEE (reference sequence). DNA of the CDR3: TGTGCCAGCAGCAAGGGACAGGGGTATGGCTACACCTTC. Translated: CASSKGQGYGYTF.

V usage is TRBV30 and J usage is TRBJ2-7; TRBD1 is a possible D gene (6 bases). CDR1 is GTSNPN, CDR2 SVGIG, per germline (reference sequence). Trimming removed 4 bases at V and 2 bases at J, with 12 bases between. This CDR3 contains 13 residues. The DNA for the CDR3 is TGTGCCTGGAAGAAGGACAGTCCCTACGAGCAGTACTTC. Its protein is CAWKKDSPYEQYF.

The chain couples TRBV2 to TRBJ2-7; 8 nucleotides agree with TRBD1. Germline CDR1 and CDR2: SNHLY and FYNNEI. The CDR3 runs to 15 residues. Trimming cost V 6 bases and J 0 bases; bases outside gene matches: 7. CDR3 loop: CASRPTGGNSYEQYF. CDR3 DNA: TGTGCCAGCAGGCCCACAGGGGGGAACTCCTACGAGCAGTACTTC. Filled out from reference TRBV2 and TRBJ2-7, the complete variable domain reads EPEVTQTPSHQVTQMGQEVILRCVPISNHLYFYWYRQILGQKVEFLVSFYNNEISEKSEIFDDQFSVERPDGSNFTLKIRSTKLEDSAMYFCASRPTGGNSYEQYFGPGTRLTVT.

This clone was found a few times. This chain joins TRBV5-4 and TRBJ1-1; possibly TRBD1 for D (6 bases). V was pared by 2 bases and J by 5 bases, with 13 bases between. Germline V gives CDR1 SGHNT, CDR2 YYREEE (reference sequence). The CDR3 consists of 14 residues. For the CDR3, the DNA is TGTGCCAGCAGCTTATCCGACAGGTTGACTGAAGCTTTCTTT. As protein: CASSLSDRLTEAFF.

The V and J genes are TRBV5-1 and TRBJ2-1, with 10 bases fitting TRBD2. Germline assignment: CDR1 SGHRS and CDR2 YFSETQ. The junction had 11 bases not matched to a gene; V was cut back by 3 bases and J by 5 bases. This CDR3 contains 17 residues. The CDR3 sequence is CASSSGGGLAIDNEQFF. In DNA form, the CDR3 reads TGCGCCAGCAGCTCGGGGGGGGGACTAGCGATCGACAATGAGCAGTTCTTC.

This clone occurred once. The chain joins TRBV30 to TRBJ1-6, with 8 bases lining up with TRBD1. CDR1 is GTSNPN and CDR2 is SVGIG in the germline V gene (reference sequence). V lost 3 bases and J lost 3; bases outside the gene matches: 7. CDR3 length: 16 residues. The chain's CDR3 is CAWSEPRGLYNSPLHF. The CDR3 DNA follows: TGTGCCTGGAGCGAACCCAGGGGGCTCTATAATTCACCCCTCCACTTT.

V usage is TRBV7-9 and J usage is TRBJ1-1; 11 bases match TRBD1. The CDR3 has 15 residues. V shed 5 bases and J 4 bases; nucleotides not matched to a gene: 6. Germline assignment: CDR1 SEHNR and CDR2 FQNEAQ (reference sequence). This CDR3 reads CASSPSGTGGTEAFF. Written as DNA, the CDR3 is TGTGCCAGCAGCCCCTCGGGGACAGGGGGCACTGAAGCTTTCTTT.

V gene TRBV11-2 combines with J gene TRBJ2-1; D might be TRBD2 (6 bases). CDR3 length: 14 amino acids. V lost 4 bases, J lost 7 bases, and 14 bases lay in between. Germline loops: CDR1 SGHAT, CDR2 FQNNGV. CDR3 protein: CASSSPGRGNEQFF. CDR3 coding DNA: TGTGCCAGCAGCTCGCCGGGGCGGGGAAATGAGCAGTTCTTC. Full variable domain (rest looked up from reference TRBV11-2 and TRBJ2-1): EAGVAQSPRYKIIEKRQSVAFWCNPISGHATLYWYQQILGQGPKLLIQFQNNGVVDDSQLPKDRFSAERLKGVDSTLKIQPAKLEDSAVYLCASSSPGRGNEQFFGPGTRLTVL.

In its sample, this clone was seen a few times. The gene calls are TRBV5-1 and TRBJ1-4; D may be TRBD1 (6 bases). The CDR3 has 15 amino acids. Germline V gives CDR1 SGHRS, CDR2 YFSETQ. Trimming took off 4 bases at V and 7 bases at J, with 17 bases between the two ends. CDR3 nucleotides: TGCGCCAGCAGCCCCACACAGGGTTCGGTTGAAAAACTGTTTTTT. Translated, it gives CASSPTQGSVEKLFF.

The sample holds a few counts of this clone. V is TRBV7-9 and J is TRBJ2-1, with 7 positions matching TRBD2. CDR3 length: 15 residues. V dropped 4 bases and J dropped 4; count of bases not matched to a gene: 7. Germline assignment: CDR1 SEHNR and CDR2 FQNEAQ (reference sequence). CDR3 DNA: TGTGCCAGCAGCTCCGGACTAGTCTGGTACAATGAGCAGTTCTTC. Translated, it gives CASSSGLVWYNEQFF.

The V and J genes are TRBV13 and TRBJ2-3; TRBD2 is a possible D gene (5 bases). The CDR3 runs 16 residues. V gave up 1 base and J gave up 2 bases, with 13 bases separating them. Germline V gene lookup returns CDR1 PRHDT and CDR2 FYEKMQ (reference sequence). The CDR3 spells CASSLVVPSNTDTQYF. Here the CDR3 DNA reads TGTGCCAGCAGCTTAGTAGTGCCTAGCAACACAGATACGCAGTATTTT.

The rearrangement joins TRBV6-1 to TRBJ1-2; TRBD1 agrees at 8 bases. The V and J ends lost 7 bases and 0 bases, in that order; junction bases with no gene match: 4. CDR1 and CDR2 (germline): MNHNS, SASEGT. The CDR3 is 14 amino acids. Here the CDR3 reads CASILTGANYGYTF. The CDR3 DNA reads as TGTGCCAGCATTCTGACAGGGGCTAACTATGGCTACACCTTC.

CDR3 DNA: TGTGCCAGCATTTCAGCGGGGGCCTCCTACGAGCAGTACTTC. Protein sequence: CASISAGASYEQYF. J is TRBJ2-5 and V is TRBV28, with 8 nucleotides matching TRBD2. Gene TRBJ2-7 matches the end of the DNA better, so the J call may be wrong. This CDR3 is built from 14 residues. The germline V gene encodes CDR1 MDHEN and CDR2 SYDVKM.

V and J are TRBV6-6 and TRBJ2-5; maybe TRBD2 (7 bases). V lost 4 bases and J lost 2, with 14 bases in between. There are 15 residues in the CDR3. CDR1 and CDR2 from the germline V gene are MNHNY and SVGAGI (reference sequence). The CDR3 DNA follows: TGTGCCAGCAGTTCACCCGAGGGGGGGCAAGAGACCCAGTACTTC. This encodes CASSSPEGGQETQYF.

The rearrangement uses TRBV4-2 and TRBJ2-7; 12 nucleotides align to TRBD2. V trimming: 0 bases; J trimming: 4 bases; junction bases outside the gene matches: 4. CDR3 size: 16 residues. Germline loops: CDR1 LGHNA, CDR2 YNFKEQ. CDR3 nucleotides: TGTGCCAGCAGCCAAGATGAGACTAGCGGGGGTTACGAGCAGTACTTC. Encoded protein: CASSQDETSGGYEQYF.

This chain connects TRBV4-2 to TRBJ2-3; 8 positions agree with TRBD2. This CDR3 region has 16 residues. CDR1 is LGHNA, CDR2 YNFKEQ, per germline. J lost 6 bases, V lost 2 bases, and 10 bases had no gene match. In DNA, the CDR3 is TGTGCCAGCAGCCAACGAAGCGGGGGTATTTCCGATACGCAGTATTTT. Residues: CASSQRSGGISDTQYF.

The table lists this clone with a count of one. The chain combines TRBV6-1 with TRBJ2-7; D is uncertain. The germline V gene has CDR1 MNHNS and CDR2 SASEGT. CDR3 length: 14 amino acids. The V end was cut by 6 bases, the J end by 3 bases, with 15 bases between. CDR3 sequence reads: CASRLYTSNYEQYF. CDR3 coding DNA: TGTGCCAGCAGGCTATATACGAGTAACTACGAGCAGTACTTC.

J is TRBJ2-5 and V is TRBV7-9; a possible D gene is TRBD2 (6 bases). The DNA end favors TRBJ2-7, so the J call may be wrong. The CDR3 is 14 amino acids. Germline CDR1 SEHNR, CDR2 FQNEAQ (reference sequence). CDR3 DNA sequence: TGTGCCAGCAGCTTAGATGGGGGGTTTCACGAGCAGTACTTC. It encodes CASSLDGGFHEQYF.

This clone appeared a few times. The chain is built from TRBV7-2 and TRBJ2-4, with 7 bases aligning to TRBD2. The germline V gene has CDR1 SGHTA and CDR2 FQGNSA. The CDR3 length is 19 residues. Trimming at V came to 5 bases and at J to 0 bases, leaving 16 bases not matched to a gene. The CDR3 is CASSLERGDPKLAKNIQYF. CDR3 DNA sequence: TGTGCCAGCAGCCTGGAGCGGGGAGACCCGAAATTAGCCAAAAACATTCAGTACTTC.

The chain combines TRBV6-1 with TRBJ2-7, with 8 nucleotides matching TRBD1. The V segment lost 2 bases and the J segment 3 bases; nucleotides outside the gene matches: 18. The length of the CDR3 is 19 residues. Germline-derived CDR1 and CDR2 are MNHNS and SASEGT. This chain's CDR3 is CASSEMVGTGVKGHYEQYF. The CDR3 nucleotides read TGTGCCAGCAGTGAAATGGTGGGGACAGGAGTTAAAGGGCACTACGAGCAGTACTTC.

The V and J genes are TRBV18 and TRBJ2-7, with a weak D call TRBD2 (6 bases). Germline V lookup: CDR1 KGHSH, CDR2 LQKENI. The CDR3 extends over 16 amino acids. Trimming shortened V by 2 bases and J by 5 bases, and 19 bases separated the two germline ends. This chain's CDR3 is CASSPILTGGMHEQYF. CDR3 in DNA: TGTGCCAGCTCACCAATTTTAACGGGCGGGATGCACGAGCAGTACTTC.

The chain is built from TRBV18 and TRBJ1-5, with 9 bases lining up with TRBD1. This CDR3 contains 15 residues. The germline V gene encodes CDR1 KGHSH and CDR2 LQKENI. Trimming cost V 2 bases and J 4 bases; bases outside gene matches: 3. In DNA, the CDR3 is TGTGCCAGCTCACCATACGGACAGGGGAATCAGCCCCAGCATTTT. Translated, it gives CASSPYGQGNQPQHF.

The gene calls are TRBV4-1 and TRBJ2-3, with D tentatively TRBD2 (6 bases). Between the trimmed V and J ends, which lost 4 bases and 3 bases, there was a span of 11 bases. The CDR3 is 14 amino acids. Germline V gene lookup returns CDR1 MGHRA and CDR2 YSYEKL. CDR3 DNA: TGCGCCAGCAGCCCGGGCAGCGGGACAGATACGCAGTATTTT. This sequence encodes CASSPGSGTDTQYF.

The chain links TRBV7-2 to TRBJ2-1; D uncertain. CDR3 size: 15 residues. Trimming removed 5 bases from V and 9 bases from J, with 20 bases in between. CDR1 SGHTA and CDR2 FQGNSA come from the germline V gene. The chain's CDR3 is CASSPPIVLAGEQFF. In nucleotides, the CDR3 is TGTGCCAGCAGCCCCCCGATCGTTTTAGCTGGTGAGCAGTTCTTC.

The chain uses TRBV28 and TRBJ1-3; D might be TRBD1 (5 bases). The V gene's germline CDR1 is MDHEN and CDR2 SYDVKM. Trimming took off 2 bases at V and 1 base at J, with 12 bases between the two ends. The CDR3 is 16 residues long. CDR3 residues: CASSLTVRGSGNTIYF. CDR3 bases: TGTGCCAGCAGTTTAACGGTTAGGGGTTCTGGAAACACCATATATTTT.

This rearrangement joins TRBV9 to TRBJ1-2; 7 positions match TRBD1. The CDR3 has 15 residues. The germline V gene encodes CDR1 SGDLS and CDR2 YYNGEE. Trimming removed 0 bases from V and 4 bases from J; junction bases left unmatched: 6. The chain's CDR3 is CASSVEGTVTYGYTF. In nucleotides, the CDR3 is TGTGCCAGCAGCGTAGAAGGGACAGTCACCTATGGCTACACCTTC.

The rearrangement joins TRBV9 to TRBJ1-1, with TRBD1 as a possible D gene (5 bases). Germline V CDR1 and CDR2: SGDLS, YYNGEE. The CDR3 runs 14 residues. Trimming pared 3 bases from V and 1 base from J, leaving 10 bases between. The CDR3 protein is CASSGGGSNTEAFF. The CDR3 DNA sequence: TGTGCCAGCAGCGGCGGGGGATCGAACACTGAAGCTTTCTTT.

This clone was detected once. The chain employs TRBV28 and TRBJ1-5, with 7 bases that match TRBD1. The CDR3 consists of 14 residues. The ends lost 7 bases at V and 2 bases at J; junction bases unmatched: 5. Germline V CDR1 and CDR2: MDHEN, SYDVKM. CDR3 region: CASTFGTGNQPQHF. The CDR3 DNA is TGTGCCAGCACATTCGGGACAGGCAATCAGCCCCAGCATTTT.

This clone appeared a few times. The chain joins TRBV4-1 to TRBJ1-5; no definite D call. V dropped 0 bases and J dropped 7 bases, with 10 bases sitting between them. This CDR3 comprises 14 residues. CDR1 MGHRA and CDR2 YSYEKL come from the germline V gene. The CDR3 spells CASSQDVERQPQHF. CDR3 DNA sequence: TGCGCCAGCAGCCAAGATGTTGAACGGCAGCCCCAGCATTTT.

Regarding this clone: A read error may produce the germline difference seen at one junction end. The V and J genes are TRBV4-3 and TRBJ2-3; D gene uncertain. Germline CDR1 is LGHNA and CDR2 is YSLEER. The length of the CDR3 is 14 residues. The CDR3 reads CAGSQDHGTDTQYF. DNA of the CDR3: TGCGCCGGCAGCCAAGATCATGGCACAGATACGCAGTATTTT.